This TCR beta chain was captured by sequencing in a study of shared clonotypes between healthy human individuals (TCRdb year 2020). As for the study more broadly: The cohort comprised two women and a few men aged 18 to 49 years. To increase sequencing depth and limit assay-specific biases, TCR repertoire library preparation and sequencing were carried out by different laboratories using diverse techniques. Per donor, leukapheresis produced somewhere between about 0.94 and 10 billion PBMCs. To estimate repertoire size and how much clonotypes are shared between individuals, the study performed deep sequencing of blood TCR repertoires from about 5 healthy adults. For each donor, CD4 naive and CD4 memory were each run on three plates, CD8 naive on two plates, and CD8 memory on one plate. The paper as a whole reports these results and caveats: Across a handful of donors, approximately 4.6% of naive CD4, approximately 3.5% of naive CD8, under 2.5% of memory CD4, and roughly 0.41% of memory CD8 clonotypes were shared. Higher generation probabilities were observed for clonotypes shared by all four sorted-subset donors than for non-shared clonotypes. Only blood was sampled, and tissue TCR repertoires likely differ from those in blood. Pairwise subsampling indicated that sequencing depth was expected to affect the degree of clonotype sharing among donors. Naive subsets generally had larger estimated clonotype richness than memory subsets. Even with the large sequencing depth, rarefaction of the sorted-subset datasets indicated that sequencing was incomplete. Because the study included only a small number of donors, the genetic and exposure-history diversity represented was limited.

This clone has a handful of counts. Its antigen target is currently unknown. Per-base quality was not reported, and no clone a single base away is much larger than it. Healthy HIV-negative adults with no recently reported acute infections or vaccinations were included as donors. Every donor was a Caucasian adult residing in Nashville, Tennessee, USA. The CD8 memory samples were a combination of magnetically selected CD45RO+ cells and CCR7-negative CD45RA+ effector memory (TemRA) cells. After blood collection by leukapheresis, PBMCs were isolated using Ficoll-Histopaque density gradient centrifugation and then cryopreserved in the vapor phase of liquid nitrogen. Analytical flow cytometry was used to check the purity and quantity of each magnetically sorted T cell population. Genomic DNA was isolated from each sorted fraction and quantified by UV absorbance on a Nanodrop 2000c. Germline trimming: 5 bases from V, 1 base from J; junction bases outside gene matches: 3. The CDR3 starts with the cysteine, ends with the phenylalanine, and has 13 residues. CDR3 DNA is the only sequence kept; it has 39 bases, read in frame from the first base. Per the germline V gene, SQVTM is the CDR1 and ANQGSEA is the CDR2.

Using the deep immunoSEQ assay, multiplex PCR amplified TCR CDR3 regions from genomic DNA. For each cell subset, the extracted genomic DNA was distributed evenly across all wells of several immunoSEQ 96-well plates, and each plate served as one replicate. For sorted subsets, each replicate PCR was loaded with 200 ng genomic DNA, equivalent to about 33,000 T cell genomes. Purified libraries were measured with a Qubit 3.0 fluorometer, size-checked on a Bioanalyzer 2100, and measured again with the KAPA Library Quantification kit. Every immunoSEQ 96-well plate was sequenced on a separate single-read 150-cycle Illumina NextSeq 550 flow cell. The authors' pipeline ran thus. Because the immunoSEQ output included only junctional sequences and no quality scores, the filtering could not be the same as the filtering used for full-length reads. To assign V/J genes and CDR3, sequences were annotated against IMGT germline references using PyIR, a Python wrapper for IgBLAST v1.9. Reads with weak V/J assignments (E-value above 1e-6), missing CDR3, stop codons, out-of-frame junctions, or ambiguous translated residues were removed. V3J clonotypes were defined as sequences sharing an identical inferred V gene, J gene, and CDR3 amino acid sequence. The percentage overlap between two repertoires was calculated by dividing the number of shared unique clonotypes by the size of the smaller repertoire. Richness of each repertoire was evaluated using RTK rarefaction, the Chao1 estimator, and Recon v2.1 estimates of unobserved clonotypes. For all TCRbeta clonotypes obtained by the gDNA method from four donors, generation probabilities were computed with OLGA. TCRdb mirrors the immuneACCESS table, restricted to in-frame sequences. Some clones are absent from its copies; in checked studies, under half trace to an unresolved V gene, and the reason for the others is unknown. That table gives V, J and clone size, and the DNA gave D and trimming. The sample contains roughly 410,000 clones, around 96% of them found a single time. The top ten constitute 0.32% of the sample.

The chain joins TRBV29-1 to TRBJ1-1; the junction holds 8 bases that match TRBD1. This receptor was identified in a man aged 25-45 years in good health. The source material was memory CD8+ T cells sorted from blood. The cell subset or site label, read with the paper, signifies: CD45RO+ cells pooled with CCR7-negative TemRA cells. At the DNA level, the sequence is TGCAGCGTTACCGGGACAGGGAACACTGAAGCTTTCTTT. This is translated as CSVTGTGNTEAFF.